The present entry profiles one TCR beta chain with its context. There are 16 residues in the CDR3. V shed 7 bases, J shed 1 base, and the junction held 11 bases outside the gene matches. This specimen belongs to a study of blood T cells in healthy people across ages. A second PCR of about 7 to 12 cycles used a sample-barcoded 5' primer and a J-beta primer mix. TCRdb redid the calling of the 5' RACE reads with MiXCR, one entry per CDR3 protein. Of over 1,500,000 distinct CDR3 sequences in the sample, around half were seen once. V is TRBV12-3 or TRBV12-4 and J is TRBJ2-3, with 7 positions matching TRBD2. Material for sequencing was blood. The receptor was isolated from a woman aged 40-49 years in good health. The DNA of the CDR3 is TGTGCCAGCAACCGGGGACTAAGAGGGGGCACAGATACGCAGTATTTT. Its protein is CASNRGLRGGTDTQYF.